The 20 T cell receptor beta chains presented below share a single source sample, sequenced in a study of blood T cell repertoires in COVID-19. Libraries were prepared by immunoSEQ multiplex PCR; TCRdb keeps only in-frame clonotypes and omits some of them. Altogether around 84,000 clones are present, around 80% being singletons, with the ten largest covering just over 35%. The material sequenced was peripheral blood. The receptors stem from a man aged 55 to 69 with COVID-19, enrolled during active disease.

This chain uses TRBV2 with TRBJ1-4; tentative D call: TRBD1 (6 bases). The germline CDR1 and CDR2 sequences are SNHLY and FYNNEI. The CDR3 is made up of 14 amino acids. V lost 7 bases, J lost 2 bases, and 11 bases lay in between. The chain's CDR3 is CASKSQGTNEKLFF. The CDR3 DNA is TGTGCCAGCAAATCACAGGGCACTAATGAAAAACTGTTTTTT.

This chain links TRBV3-1 (or the pseudogene TRBV3-2) with TRBJ2-7, with 10 bases matching TRBD2. The CDR3 covers 15 residues. Unmatched junction bases numbered 10, after V lost 6 bases and J lost 5 bases. Per the germline V gene, CDR1 is LGHDT and CDR2 is YNNKEL (reference sequence). CDR3 protein: CASRPGTSAPHEQYF. The DNA for the CDR3 is TGTGCCAGCAGACCCGGGACTAGCGCTCCCCACGAGCAGTACTTC.

This clone was detected once. The rearrangement links TRBV18 to TRBJ2-1, with a weak D call TRBD2 (5 bases). Germline V gene data show CDR1 as KGHSH and CDR2 as LQKENI. CDR3 length: 15 amino acids. The V gene lost 0 bases and the J gene lost 2 bases, with 8 bases spanning the gap. In DNA form, the CDR3 reads TGTGCCAGCTCACCACCCCAAGCGGCCTACAATGAGCAGTTCTTC. Its protein is CASSPPQAAYNEQFF.

The chain's CDR3 is CASSSRTSGATYEQYF. In nucleotides, the CDR3 is TGTGCCAGCAGCTCGAGGACTAGCGGGGCCACCTACGAGCAGTACTTC. The chain uses TRBV14 and TRBJ2-7; the match to TRBD2 covers 12 bases. Germline assignment: CDR1 SGHDN and CDR2 FVKESK. Trimming removed 5 bases from V and 2 bases from J; junction bases left unmatched: 7. The CDR3 consists of 16 residues. Filled out from reference TRBV14 and TRBJ2-7, the complete variable domain reads EAGVTQFPSHSVIEKGQTVTLRCDPISGHDNLYWYRRVMGKEIKFLLHFVKESKQDESGMPNNRFLAERTGGTYSTLKVQPAELEDSGVYFCASSSRTSGATYEQYFGPGTRLTVT.

The chain carries TRBV7-8 and TRBJ2-3; 7 nucleotides match TRBD1. Germline trimming cut 4 bases from V and 5 bases from J; bases unmatched to any gene: 0. Germline CDR1 SGHVS, CDR2 FQNEAQ. This CDR3 contains 12 residues. CDR3 bases: TGTGCCAGCAGCTCAGGGGGAGATACGCAGTATTTT. It codes for CASSSGGDTQYF.

This clone was seen a few times. The rearrangement joins TRBV14 to TRBJ2-3; TRBD2 agrees at 7 bases. CDR1 is SGHDN and CDR2 is FVKESK in the germline V gene. V shed 3 bases, J shed 3 bases, and the junction held 3 bases outside the gene matches. This CDR3 contains 14 residues. CDR3 region: CASSQPGGTDTQYF. In DNA, the CDR3 is TGTGCCAGCAGCCAGCCCGGGGGGACAGATACGCAGTATTTT.

The chain couples TRBV9 to TRBJ2-1, with 8 bases fitting TRBD2. CDR3 length equals 16 residues. CDR1 is SGDLS, CDR2 YYNGEE, per germline. V lost 0 bases to trimming and J lost 8 bases; unmatched junction nucleotides: 10. CDR3: CASSVVAGTDRDEQFF. For the CDR3, the DNA is TGTGCCAGCAGCGTAGTAGCGGGGACCGATCGGGATGAGCAGTTCTTC.

This chain joins TRBV5-4 and TRBJ1-6; 9 nucleotides match TRBD1. Trimming at V came to 4 bases and at J to 7 bases, leaving 15 bases not matched to a gene. Germline V gene sequence: CDR1 SGHNT, CDR2 YYREEE (reference sequence). This CDR3 is 18 amino acids long. CDR3 DNA: TGTGCCAGCAGCGCCCGGGACAGGGACCTTAAGGGAAATTCACCCCTCCACTTT. Translating gives CASSARDRDLKGNSPLHF.

The V gene is TRBV6-5, the J gene TRBJ2-2, with D uncertain. The CDR3 totals 13 residues. V was clipped by 6 bases and J by 2 bases, with 7 bases between them. CDR1 is MNHEY and CDR2 is SVGAGI in the germline V gene. The CDR3 coding sequence is TGTGCCAGCAGCCGAGATAACACCGGGGAGCTGTTTTTT. This translates into CASSRDNTGELFF.

This chain connects TRBV7-9 to TRBJ2-7, with 10 bases fitting TRBD1. After removal of 5 bases from V and 6 bases from J, the junction contained 19 bases not matched to a gene. The germline V gene has CDR1 SEHNR and CDR2 FQNEAQ (reference sequence). CDR3 length: 18 amino acids. In nucleotides, the CDR3 is TGTGCCAGCAGCCCAAGCATCCGGTCCCGGGACAGGGGTGGCGAGCAGTACTTC. This gives the protein CASSPSIRSRDRGGEQYF.

The chain recombines TRBV5-5 with TRBJ2-7; 13 bases fit TRBD2. There are 15 residues in the CDR3. The V and J ends lost 3 bases and 0 bases, in that order; junction bases with no gene match: 0. CDR1 SGHKS and CDR2 YYEKEE come from the germline V gene (reference sequence). The CDR3 DNA is TGTGCCAGCAGCTGGACTAGCGGGAGCTCCTACGAGCAGTACTTC. It encodes CASSWTSGSSYEQYF. The full variable domain, in which reference TRBV5-5 and TRBJ2-7 provide the parts outside the CDR3, is DAGVTQSPTHLIKTRGQQVTLRCSPISGHKSVSWYQQVLGQGPQFIFQYYEKEERGRGNFPDRFSARQFPNYSSELNVNALLLGDSALYLCASSWTSGSSYEQYFGPGTRLTVT.

The chain employs TRBV7-3 and TRBJ2-1; a possible D gene is TRBD1 (5 bases). This CDR3 is built from 13 residues. V was trimmed by 4 bases and J by 6 bases, leaving 10 bases between them. CDR1 is SGHTA, CDR2 FQGTGA, per germline. The CDR3, as DNA: TGTGCCAGCAGCTCACGACAGACCAATGAGCAGTTCTTC. Its protein product is CASSSRQTNEQFF. The full variable domain, completed using reference TRBV7-3 and TRBJ2-1, is GAGVSQTPSNKVTEKGKYVELRCDPISGHTALYWYRQSLGQGPEFLIYFQGTGAADDSGLPNDRFFAVRPEGSVSTLKIQRTERGDSAVYLCASSSRQTNEQFFGPGTRLTVL.

The rearrangement joins TRBV6-5 to TRBJ2-7; D is unresolved. The CDR3 contains 12 residues. The V end lost 8 bases, the J end lost 2 bases, and 10 bases lay between the germline ends. Germline V CDR1 and CDR2: MNHEY, SVGAGI. CDR3 bases: TGTGCCAGCTCCCAGGCAACCTACGAGCAGTACTTC. Translating gives CASSQATYEQYF.

Many counts were recorded for this clone. The chain employs TRBV20-1 and TRBJ1-1, with D possibly matching TRBD1 (6 bases). The CDR3 runs to 11 residues. Germline CDR1 and CDR2: DFQATT and SNEGSKA (reference sequence). CDR3: CRGGANTEAFF. The CDR3 nucleotides read TGCAGAGGGGGGGCAAACACTGAAGCTTTCTTT.

The V call is TRBV7-3, the J call TRBJ2-1; 9 bases are a match to TRBD1. Per the germline V gene, CDR1 is SGHTA and CDR2 is FQGTGA. The CDR3 has 14 residues. V lost 5 bases and J lost 4; bases outside the gene matches: 3. The DNA of the CDR3 is TGTGCCAGCAGCCCCGGGACAGGGTACAATGAGCAGTTCTTC. Translated: CASSPGTGYNEQFF.

The chain uses TRBV6-6 and TRBJ1-6; D perhaps matches TRBD1 (6 bases). The CDR3 consists of 14 residues. CDR1 MNHNY and CDR2 SVGAGI come from the germline V gene (reference sequence). V was clipped by 7 bases and J by 8 bases, with 15 bases between them. CDR3 nucleotides: TGTGCCAGCACTACTTTCAGGGGCGATTCACCCCTCCACTTT. Protein product: CASTTFRGDSPLHF.

The chain is built from TRBV5-6 and TRBJ2-5; 12 bases are a match to TRBD2. The CDR3 has 15 residues. Germline CDR1 reads SGHDT; CDR2 reads YYEEEE. Trimming removed 5 bases from V and 2 bases from J; junction bases left unmatched: 4. The CDR3 sequence: CASSRGLAGQETQYF. The CDR3 DNA reads as TGTGCCAGCAGTCGTGGACTAGCGGGGCAAGAGACCCAGTACTTC.

This clone was detected only once. This chain uses TRBV10-2 with TRBJ1-2, with D tentatively TRBD1 (6 bases). This CDR3 spans 12 amino acids. Trimming removed 10 bases from V and 3 bases from J, with 12 bases in between. Germline V gene sequence: CDR1 WSHSY, CDR2 SAAADI. The CDR3 DNA is TGCGCCACCGTACAGGGAGACTATGGCTACACCTTC. It encodes CATVQGDYGYTF.

The V gene is TRBV14, the J gene TRBJ2-7, with D unresolved. The CDR3 runs 13 residues. Germline loops: CDR1 SGHDN, CDR2 FVKESK. The V gene lost 2 bases and the J gene lost 2 bases, with 7 bases spanning the gap. CDR3 in DNA: TGTGCCAGCAGCCAACGACACACCTACGAGCAGTACTTC. The encoded protein is CASSQRHTYEQYF. Looking up the rest from reference TRBV14 and TRBJ2-7 gives the full variable domain: EAGVTQFPSHSVIEKGQTVTLRCDPISGHDNLYWYRRVMGKEIKFLLHFVKESKQDESGMPNNRFLAERTGGTYSTLKVQPAELEDSGVYFCASSQRHTYEQYFGPGTRLTVT.

A single count supports this clone. V and J are TRBV3-1 (or the pseudogene TRBV3-2) and TRBJ2-5, with 14 bases identical to TRBD2. Germline CDR1 and CDR2: LGHDT and YNNKEL (reference sequence). The CDR3 spans 16 residues. V was pared by 6 bases and J by 2 bases, with 5 bases of the junction left unmatched. CDR3 amino acids: CASRRTSGGRQETQYF. CDR3 nucleotide sequence: TGTGCCAGCAGACGGACTAGCGGGGGGAGGCAAGAGACCCAGTACTTC.